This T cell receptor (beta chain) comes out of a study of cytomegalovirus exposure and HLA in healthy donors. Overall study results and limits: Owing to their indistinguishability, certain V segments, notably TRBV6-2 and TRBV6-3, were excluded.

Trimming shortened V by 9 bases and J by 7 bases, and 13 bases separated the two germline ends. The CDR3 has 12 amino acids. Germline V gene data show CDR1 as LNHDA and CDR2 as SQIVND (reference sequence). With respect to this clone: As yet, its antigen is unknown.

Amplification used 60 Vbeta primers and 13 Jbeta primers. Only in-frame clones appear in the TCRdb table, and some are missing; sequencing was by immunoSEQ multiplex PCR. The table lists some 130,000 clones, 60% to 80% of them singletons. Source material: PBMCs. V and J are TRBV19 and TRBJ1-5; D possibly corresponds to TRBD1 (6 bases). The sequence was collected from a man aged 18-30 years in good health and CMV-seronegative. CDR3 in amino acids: CASHGRGQPQHF. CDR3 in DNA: TGTGCCAGCCACGGGAGGGGGCAGCCCCAGCATTTT.